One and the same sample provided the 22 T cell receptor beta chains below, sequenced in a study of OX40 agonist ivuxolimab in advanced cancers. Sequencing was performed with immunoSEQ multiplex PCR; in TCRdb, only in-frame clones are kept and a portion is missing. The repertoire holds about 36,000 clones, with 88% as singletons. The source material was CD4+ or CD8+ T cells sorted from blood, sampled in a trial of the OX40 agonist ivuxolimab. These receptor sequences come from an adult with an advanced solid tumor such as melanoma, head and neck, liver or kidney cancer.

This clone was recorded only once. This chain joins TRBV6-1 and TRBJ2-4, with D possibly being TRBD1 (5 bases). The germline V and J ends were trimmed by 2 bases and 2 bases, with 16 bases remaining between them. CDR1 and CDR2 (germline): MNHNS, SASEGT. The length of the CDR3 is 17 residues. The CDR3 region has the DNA TGTGCCAGCAGTGAACCCGCCAGGGTCGGGTCCAAAAACATTCAGTACTTC. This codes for CASSEPARVGSKNIQYF.

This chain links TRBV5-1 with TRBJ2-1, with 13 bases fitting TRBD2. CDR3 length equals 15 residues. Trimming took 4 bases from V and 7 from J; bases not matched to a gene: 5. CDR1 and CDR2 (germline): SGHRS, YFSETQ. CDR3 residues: CASSPGLAGPNEQFF. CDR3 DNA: TGCGCCAGCAGCCCGGGACTAGCGGGACCAAATGAGCAGTTCTTC.

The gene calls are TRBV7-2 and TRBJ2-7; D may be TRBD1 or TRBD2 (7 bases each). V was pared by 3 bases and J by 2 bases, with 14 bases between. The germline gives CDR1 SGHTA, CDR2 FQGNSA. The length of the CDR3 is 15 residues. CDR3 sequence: CASSLGGGQPYEQYF. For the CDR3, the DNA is TGTGCCAGCAGCTTGGGGGGGGGACAGCCCTACGAGCAGTACTTC.

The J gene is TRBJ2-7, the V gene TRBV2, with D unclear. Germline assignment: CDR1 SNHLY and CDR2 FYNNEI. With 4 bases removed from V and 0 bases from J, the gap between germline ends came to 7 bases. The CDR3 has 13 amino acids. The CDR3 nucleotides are TGTGCCAGCAGTGTTGGCAGCTCCTACGAGCAGTACTTC. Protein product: CASSVGSSYEQYF.

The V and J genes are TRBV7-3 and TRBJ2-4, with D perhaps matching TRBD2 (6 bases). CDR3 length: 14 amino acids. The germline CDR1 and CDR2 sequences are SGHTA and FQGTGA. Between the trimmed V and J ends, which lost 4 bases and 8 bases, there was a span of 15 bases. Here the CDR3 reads CASSSGAGTDIQYF. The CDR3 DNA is TGTGCCAGCAGCTCTGGGGCGGGGACGGACATTCAGTACTTC.

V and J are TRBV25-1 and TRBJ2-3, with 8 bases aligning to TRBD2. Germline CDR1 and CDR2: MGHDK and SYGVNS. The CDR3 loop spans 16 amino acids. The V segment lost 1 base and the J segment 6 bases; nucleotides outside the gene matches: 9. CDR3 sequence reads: CASSESGAGVSDTQYF. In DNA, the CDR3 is TGTGCCAGCAGTGAATCCGGAGCGGGAGTATCGGATACGCAGTATTTT.

DNA for the CDR3: TGTGCCAGCAGCTTGGGATATAGCTATGGCTACACCTTC. Its protein product is CASSLGYSYGYTF. V is TRBV5-5 and J is TRBJ1-2; no reliable D call. Trimming stripped 0 bases from V and 4 bases from J, with 7 bases between. The CDR3 runs to 13 residues. Germline V gene lookup returns CDR1 SGHKS and CDR2 YYEKEE (reference sequence). Looking up the rest from reference TRBV5-5 and TRBJ1-2 gives the full variable domain: DAGVTQSPTHLIKTRGQQVTLRCSPISGHKSVSWYQQVLGQGPQFIFQYYEKEERGRGNFPDRFSARQFPNYSSELNVNALLLGDSALYLCASSLGYSYGYTFGSGTRLTVV.

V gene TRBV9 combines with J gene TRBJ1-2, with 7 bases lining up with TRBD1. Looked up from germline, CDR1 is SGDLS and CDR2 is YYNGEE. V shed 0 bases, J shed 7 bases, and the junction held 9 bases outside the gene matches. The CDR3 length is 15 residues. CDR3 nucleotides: TGTGCCAGCAGCGTAGGACCCGGGACAGCGGCTGGCTACACCTTC. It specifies CASSVGPGTAAGYTF.

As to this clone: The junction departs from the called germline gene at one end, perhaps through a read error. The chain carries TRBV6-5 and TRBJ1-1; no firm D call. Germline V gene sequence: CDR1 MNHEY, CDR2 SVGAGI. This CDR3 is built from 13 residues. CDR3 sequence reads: CASSNSVNTEAFF. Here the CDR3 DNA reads TGTGCCAGCAGTAACTCAGTGAACACTGAAGCTTTCTTT.

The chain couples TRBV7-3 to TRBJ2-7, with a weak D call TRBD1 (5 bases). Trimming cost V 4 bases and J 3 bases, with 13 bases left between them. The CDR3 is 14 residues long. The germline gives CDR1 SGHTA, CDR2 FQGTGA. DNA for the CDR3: TGTGCCAGCAGCTCTCGGACAATTTTCTACGAGCAGTACTTC. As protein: CASSSRTIFYEQYF.

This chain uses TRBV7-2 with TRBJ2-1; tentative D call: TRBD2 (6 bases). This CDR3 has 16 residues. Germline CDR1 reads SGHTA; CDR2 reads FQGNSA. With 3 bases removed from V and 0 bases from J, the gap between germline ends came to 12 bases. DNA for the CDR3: TGTGCCAGCAGCTTCGGCGGGATCAGCTCCTACAATGAGCAGTTCTTC. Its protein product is CASSFGGISSYNEQFF.

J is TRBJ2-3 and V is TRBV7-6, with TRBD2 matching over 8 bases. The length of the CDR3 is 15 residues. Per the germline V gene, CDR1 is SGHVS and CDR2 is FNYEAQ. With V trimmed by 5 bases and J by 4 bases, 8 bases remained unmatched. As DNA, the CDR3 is TGTGCCAGCAGCCGCGCGGGAGGTCTTGCAGATACGCAGTATTTT. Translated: CASSRAGGLADTQYF.

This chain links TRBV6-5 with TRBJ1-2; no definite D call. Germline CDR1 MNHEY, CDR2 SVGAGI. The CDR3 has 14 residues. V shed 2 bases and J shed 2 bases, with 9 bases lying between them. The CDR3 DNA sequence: TGTGCCAGCAGTTACGGCCTGGGAAACTATGGCTACACCTTC. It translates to CASSYGLGNYGYTF.

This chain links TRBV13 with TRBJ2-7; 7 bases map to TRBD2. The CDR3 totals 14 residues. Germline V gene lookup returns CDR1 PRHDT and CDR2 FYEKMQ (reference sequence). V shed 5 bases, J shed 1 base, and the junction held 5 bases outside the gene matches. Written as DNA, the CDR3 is TGTGCCAGCAGCATTAGCGGGCGGTCCTACGAGCAGTACTTC. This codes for CASSISGRSYEQYF.

For the CDR3, the DNA is TGTGCCAGCAGCGAGGGTTATACGACCTACGAGCAGTACTTC. Amino acids: CASSEGYTTYEQYF. The chain joins TRBV9 to TRBJ2-7, with D unclear. V dropped 3 bases and J dropped 2 bases, with 12 bases sitting between them. Germline lookup yields CDR1 SGDLS and CDR2 YYNGEE. The CDR3 is made up of 14 amino acids.

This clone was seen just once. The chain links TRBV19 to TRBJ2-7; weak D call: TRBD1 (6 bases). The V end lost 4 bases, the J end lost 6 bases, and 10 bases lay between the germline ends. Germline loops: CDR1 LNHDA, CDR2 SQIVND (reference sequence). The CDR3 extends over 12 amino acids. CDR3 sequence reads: CASSTLGGEQYF. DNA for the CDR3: TGTGCCAGTAGTACCCTAGGGGGCGAGCAGTACTTC. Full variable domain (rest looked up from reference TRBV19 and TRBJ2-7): DGGITQSPKYLFRKEGQNVTLSCEQNLNHDAMYWYRQDPGQGLRLIYYSQIVNDFQKGDIAEGYSVSREKKESFPLTVTSAQKNPTAFYLCASSTLGGEQYFGPGTRLTVT.

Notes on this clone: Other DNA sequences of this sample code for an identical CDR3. CDR3 amino acids: CASDSGQGRDEQYF. As DNA, the CDR3 is TGTGCCAGCGATTCAGGACAGGGTCGGGACGAGCAGTACTTC. The chain couples TRBV19 to TRBJ2-7, with 8 bases lining up with TRBD1. Germline CDR1 is LNHDA and CDR2 is SQIVND (reference sequence). This CDR3 has 14 residues. The junction had 12 bases not matched to a gene; V was cut back by 9 bases and J by 5 bases.

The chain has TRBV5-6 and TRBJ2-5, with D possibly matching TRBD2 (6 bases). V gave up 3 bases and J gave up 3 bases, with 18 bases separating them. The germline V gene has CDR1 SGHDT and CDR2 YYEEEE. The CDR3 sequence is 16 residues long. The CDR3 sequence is CASSSRDSGWEETQYF. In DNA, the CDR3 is TGTGCCAGCAGCTCCCGGGACTCCGGGTGGGAAGAGACCCAGTACTTC.

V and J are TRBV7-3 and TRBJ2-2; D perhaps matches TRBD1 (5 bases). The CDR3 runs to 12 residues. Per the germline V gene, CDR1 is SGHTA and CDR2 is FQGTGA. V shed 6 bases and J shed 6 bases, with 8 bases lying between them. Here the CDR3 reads CASRRQSGELFF. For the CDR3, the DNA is TGTGCCAGCAGACGACAGTCCGGGGAGCTGTTTTTT.

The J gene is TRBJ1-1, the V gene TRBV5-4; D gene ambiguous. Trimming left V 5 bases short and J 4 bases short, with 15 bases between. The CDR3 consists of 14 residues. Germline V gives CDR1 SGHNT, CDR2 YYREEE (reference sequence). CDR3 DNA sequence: TGTGCCAGCAGGTCCTCCGGAACGGGCACTGAAGCTTTCTTT. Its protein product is CASRSSGTGTEAFF.

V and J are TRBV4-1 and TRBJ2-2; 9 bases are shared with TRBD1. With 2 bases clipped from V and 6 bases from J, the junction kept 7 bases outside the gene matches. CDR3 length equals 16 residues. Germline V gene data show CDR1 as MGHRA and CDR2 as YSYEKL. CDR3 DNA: TGCGCCAGCAGCCAACTACAGGGGGCAGTCTCCGGGGAGCTGTTTTTT. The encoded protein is CASSQLQGAVSGELFF.

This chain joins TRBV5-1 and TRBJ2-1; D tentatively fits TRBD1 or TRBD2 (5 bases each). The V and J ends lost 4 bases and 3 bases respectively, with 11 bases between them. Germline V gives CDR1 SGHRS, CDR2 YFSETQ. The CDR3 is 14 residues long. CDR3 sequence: CASSRDLYYNEQFF. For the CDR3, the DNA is TGCGCCAGCAGCCGGGACCTCTACTACAATGAGCAGTTCTTC.